The entry below gives a single T cell receptor beta chain sequence along with its context. Its antigen remains unidentified. V was shortened by 4 bases and J by 9 bases, with 14 bases between the two germline ends. The germline V gene encodes CDR1 SGHRS and CDR2 YFSETQ. This CDR3 has 14 amino acids. The data originate from a study of T cell responses to AZD1222 COVID-19 vaccine. Regarding the study as a whole: Vaccination with two AZD1222 doses was followed by a rise in Spike-specific TCR breadth and depth. Mostly white British, mostly female donors; authors suggested clonal diversity may be underestimated. Reportedly, close to half of spike-specific TCRs are directed against unmutated variant regions.

Some clones are missing from TCRdb's copy, which holds only in-frame ones; the method was immunoSEQ multiplex PCR. This sample yields about 96,000 clones, of which around nine tenths are seen a single time; less than 5.5% belongs to the top ten. V usage is TRBV5-1 and J usage is TRBJ1-6; D not resolved. This sequence originates from an adult in good health. Sequencing was performed on peripheral blood, taken on day 0 of MenACWY control vaccination. The CDR3 nucleotides read TGCGCCAGCAGCGAGTTGGAGACGACTTCACCCCTCCACTTT. This translates into CASSELETTSPLHF.